This T cell receptor beta chain was profiled in a study of Ad26.COV2.S vaccination and SARS-CoV-2 variants. Germline CDR1 reads SNHLY; CDR2 reads FYNNEI. This CDR3 contains 16 residues. V lost 6 bases, J lost 4 bases, and 12 bases stayed unmatched. Described treatment: approximately 18 received Ad26.COV2.S at low or high dose, single or two shots; a few received placebo; per-sample allocation not given. Collection of samples fell on day 63 after the first vaccine or placebo injection. Measured with immunoSEQ multiplex PCR; TCRdb has only the in-frame clones, and not every one. The sample contains about 430,000 clones, around nine tenths of which appear only once.

The TCR sequence derives from a person aged 18-60 years who received the Ad26.COV2.S COVID-19 vaccine or a placebo. This chain connects TRBV2 to TRBJ2-5, with TRBD2 matching over 9 bases. Sample: peripheral blood, taken in a trial of Ad26.COV2.S vaccine versus placebo. CDR3 sequence reads: CASSLFAGGPGETQYF. Here the CDR3 DNA reads TGTGCCAGCAGCCTCTTCGCGGGAGGGCCTGGAGAGACCCAGTACTTC.